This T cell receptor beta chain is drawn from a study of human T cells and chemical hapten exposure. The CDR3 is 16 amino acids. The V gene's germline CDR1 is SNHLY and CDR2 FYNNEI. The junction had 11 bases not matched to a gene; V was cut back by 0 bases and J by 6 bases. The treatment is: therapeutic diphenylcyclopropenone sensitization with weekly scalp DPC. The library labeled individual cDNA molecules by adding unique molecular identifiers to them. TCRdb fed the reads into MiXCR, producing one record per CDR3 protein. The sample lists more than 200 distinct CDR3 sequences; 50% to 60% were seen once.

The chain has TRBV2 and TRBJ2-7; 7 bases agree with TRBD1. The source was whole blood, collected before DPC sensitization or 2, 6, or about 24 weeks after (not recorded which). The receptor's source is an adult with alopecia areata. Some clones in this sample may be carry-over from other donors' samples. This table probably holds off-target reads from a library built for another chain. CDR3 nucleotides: TGTGCCAGCAGTGAAGCCCGACAGGGAAAGGCGGGCGAGCAGTACTTC. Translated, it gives CASSEARQGKAGEQYF.